These T cell receptor beta chains were read from a single sample in a study of blood T cell repertoires in COVID-19. Measured with immunoSEQ multiplex PCR; TCRdb has only the in-frame clones, and not every one. The sample includes approximately 250,000 clones, approximately 80% of them seen just once. Sequenced input: peripheral blood. Receptor source: a man aged 35 to 55 who had recovered from COVID-19. Both conserved end residues are part of each CDR3. The D gene is left open where the match is weak. The size entry is marked missing in some rows and otherwise reads once, few, many or a size class.

V gene: TRBV3-1/TRBV3-2; clone size: few; D gene: -; J gene: TRBJ2-1; CDR3 protein: CASSQESLSYNEQFF; CDR3 DNA: TGTGCCAGCAGCCAAGAGAGCCTGTCCTACAATGAGCAGTTCTTC
V gene: TRBV9; clone size: -; D gene: -; J gene: TRBJ2-1; CDR3 protein: CASSVSPAASGYNEQFF; CDR3 DNA: TGTGCCAGCAGCGTGTCCCCTGCGGCGAGCGGATACAATGAGCAGTTCTTC
V gene: TRBV30; clone size: -; D gene: TRBD1; J gene: TRBJ1-1; CDR3 protein: CAWSVLQGAGAEAFF; CDR3 DNA: TGTGCCTGGAGTGTTCTACAGGGGGCAGGTGCTGAAGCTTTCTTT
V gene: TRBV12-5; clone size: -; D gene: TRBD2; J gene: TRBJ2-1; CDR3 protein: CASGAAGVNEQFF; CDR3 DNA: TGTGCTAGTGGTGCAGCGGGAGTCAATGAGCAGTTCTTC
V gene: TRBV30; clone size: -; D gene: -; J gene: TRBJ1-2; CDR3 protein: CACQGIDNGYTF; CDR3 DNA: TGTGCCTGCCAGGGAATCGATAATGGCTACACCTTC
V gene: TRBV10-1; clone size: -; D gene: TRBD1; J gene: TRBJ1-1; CDR3 protein: CASSESRNRGGTEAFF; CDR3 DNA: TGCGCCAGCAGTGAGTCTCGTAACAGGGGGGGCACTGAAGCTTTCTTT
V gene: TRBV7-7; clone size: -; D gene: -; J gene: TRBJ2-2; CDR3 protein: CASRQAIGNTGELFF; CDR3 DNA: TGTGCCAGCCGCCAGGCTATCGGGAACACCGGGGAGCTGTTTTTT
V gene: TRBV19; clone size: -; D gene: TRBD2; J gene: TRBJ2-2; CDR3 protein: CASSPTSGRRTGELFF; CDR3 DNA: TGTGCCAGTAGTCCGACTAGCGGGAGGAGAACCGGGGAGCTGTTTTTT
V gene: TRBV6-5; clone size: -; D gene: -; J gene: TRBJ1-1; CDR3 protein: CASKSPGVAGTEAFF; CDR3 DNA: TGTGCCAGCAAAAGCCCAGGGGTAGCGGGCACTGAAGCTTTCTTT
V gene: TRBV5-4; clone size: -; D gene: -; J gene: TRBJ1-2; CDR3 protein: CASSQSRRTPDTF; CDR3 DNA: TGTGCCAGCAGCCAATCGCGGCGGACACCGGACACCTTC
V gene: TRBV11-2; clone size: -; D gene: -; J gene: TRBJ2-5; CDR3 protein: CASSLLLAAAETQYF; CDR3 DNA: TGTGCCAGCAGCTTATTGTTGGCGGCGGCGGAGACCCAGTACTTC
V gene: TRBV6-5; clone size: -; D gene: TRBD1; J gene: TRBJ2-1; CDR3 protein: CASTRQGLDEQFF; CDR3 DNA: TGTGCCAGCACCAGACAGGGGCTGGATGAGCAGTTCTTC
V gene: TRBV6-2/TRBV6-3; clone size: -; D gene: -; J gene: TRBJ2-6; CDR3 protein: CASSDPSAGANVLTF; CDR3 DNA: TGTGCCAGCAGTGACCCTAGCGCTGGGGCCAACGTCCTGACTTTC
V gene: TRBV30; clone size: -; D gene: TRBD1; J gene: TRBJ1-3; CDR3 protein: CAWVVGTGGNTIYF; CDR3 DNA: TGTGCCTGGGTTGTCGGGACAGGCGGAAACACCATATATTTT
V gene: TRBV7-2; clone size: -; D gene: TRBD1; J gene: TRBJ2-3; CDR3 protein: CASSIDRGGDTQYF; CDR3 DNA: TGTGCCAGCAGCATAGACAGGGGGGGAGATACGCAGTATTTT
V gene: TRBV4-3; clone size: -; D gene: TRBD1; J gene: TRBJ1-2; CDR3 protein: CASSQDVGTGPYGYTF; CDR3 DNA: TGCGCCAGCAGCCAAGATGTTGGGACAGGCCCCTATGGCTACACCTTC
V gene: TRBV29-1; clone size: -; D gene: TRBD1; J gene: TRBJ2-2; CDR3 protein: CSGTGAGELFF; CDR3 DNA: TGCAGCGGGACAGGGGCCGGGGAGCTGTTTTTT
V gene: TRBV2; clone size: -; D gene: TRBD1; J gene: TRBJ1-6; CDR3 protein: CASRRDSFNSPLHF; CDR3 DNA: TGTGCCAGCAGAAGGGACAGTTTTAATTCACCCCTCCACTTT
V gene: TRBV6-2/TRBV6-3; clone size: -; D gene: TRBD2; J gene: TRBJ2-1; CDR3 protein: CASSYPGGSSYNEQFF; CDR3 DNA: TGTGCCAGCAGTTATCCCGGGGGGAGCTCCTACAATGAGCAGTTCTTC
V gene: TRBV6-6; clone size: once; D gene: -; J gene: TRBJ2-2; CDR3 protein: CASNVLGGGGELFF; CDR3 DNA: TGTGCCAGCAATGTACTAGGAGGAGGCGGGGAGCTGTTTTTT
V gene: TRBV12-5; clone size: -; D gene: -; J gene: TRBJ1-5; CDR3 protein: CASGASGTLVKPQHF; CDR3 DNA: TGTGCTAGTGGAGCAAGCGGGACCCTTGTAAAGCCCCAGCATTTT
V gene: TRBV5-1; clone size: -; D gene: TRBD1; J gene: TRBJ2-4; CDR3 protein: CASSPSAGGYGKNIQYF; CDR3 DNA: TGCGCCAGCAGCCCATCCGCAGGGGGCTATGGCAAAAACATTCAGTACTTC
V gene: TRBV7-2; clone size: -; D gene: -; J gene: TRBJ1-1; CDR3 protein: CASSFTRGLNTEAFF; CDR3 DNA: TGTGCCAGCAGCTTCACCCGCGGCCTGAACACTGAAGCTTTCTTT
V gene: TRBV19; clone size: -; D gene: -; J gene: TRBJ1-2; CDR3 protein: CATMGSVRDYGYTF; CDR3 DNA: TGTGCCACCATGGGCTCCGTCAGGGACTATGGCTACACCTTC
V gene: TRBV4-3; clone size: many; D gene: TRBD2; J gene: TRBJ2-1; CDR3 protein: CASSQEVSRGAGDEQFF; CDR3 DNA: TGCGCCAGCAGCCAAGAAGTCTCGCGGGGGGCCGGAGATGAGCAGTTCTTC
V gene: TRBV5-1; clone size: -; D gene: TRBD1; J gene: TRBJ1-2; CDR3 protein: CASSLEGRGYSGYTF; CDR3 DNA: TGCGCCAGCAGCTTGGAGGGCAGGGGGTATAGTGGCTACACCTTC
V gene: TRBV9; clone size: -; D gene: TRBD2; J gene: TRBJ2-1; CDR3 protein: CASSVLAGGSYNEQFF; CDR3 DNA: TGTGCCAGCAGCGTGCTAGCGGGAGGCTCCTACAATGAGCAGTTCTTC
V gene: TRBV10-1; clone size: -; D gene: -; J gene: TRBJ1-2; CDR3 protein: CASSGTRDGYGYTF; CDR3 DNA: TGCGCCAGCAGTGGAACGCGGGACGGCTATGGCTACACCTTC
V gene: TRBV5-6; clone size: -; D gene: -; J gene: TRBJ1-2; CDR3 protein: CASSLLDSNYGYTF; CDR3 DNA: TGTGCCAGCAGCTTACTGGACAGCAACTATGGCTACACCTTC
V gene: TRBV14; clone size: -; D gene: -; J gene: TRBJ1-1; CDR3 protein: CASSQDSLNTEAFF; CDR3 DNA: TGTGCCAGCAGCCAGGACAGCCTGAACACTGAAGCTTTCTTT
V gene: TRBV2; clone size: -; D gene: -; J gene: TRBJ1-5; CDR3 protein: CASSRQGLGQPQHF; CDR3 DNA: TGTGCCAGCAGCCGGCAGGGGCTTGGACAGCCCCAGCATTTT
V gene: TRBV5-8; clone size: -; D gene: -; J gene: TRBJ2-1; CDR3 protein: CASTLQRGLPNEQFF; CDR3 DNA: TGTGCCAGCACCCTACAAAGGGGACTCCCCAATGAGCAGTTCTTC
V gene: TRBV13; clone size: -; D gene: TRBD1; J gene: TRBJ1-2; CDR3 protein: CASSLFRGEGYTF; CDR3 DNA: TGTGCCAGCAGCTTGTTCAGGGGGGAAGGCTACACCTTC
V gene: TRBV5-6; clone size: once; D gene: -; J gene: TRBJ1-6; CDR3 protein: CASSLGQLPSPLHF; CDR3 DNA: TGTGCCAGCAGCTTGGGACAGCTACCTTCACCCCTCCACTTT
V gene: TRBV5-5; clone size: once; D gene: TRBD2; J gene: TRBJ2-6; CDR3 protein: CASSFEPGLAGVGANVLTF; CDR3 DNA: TGTGCCAGCAGCTTTGAACCGGGACTAGCGGGAGTTGGGGCCAACGTCCTGACTTTC
V gene: TRBV19; clone size: -; D gene: TRBD2; J gene: TRBJ2-5; CDR3 protein: CASQDPSGGVETQYF; CDR3 DNA: TGTGCCAGTCAAGACCCTAGCGGGGGAGTGGAGACCCAGTACTTC
V gene: TRBV6-6; clone size: -; D gene: -; J gene: TRBJ2-7; CDR3 protein: CASSPGTPFDEQYF; CDR3 DNA: TGTGCCAGCAGCCCCGGGACACCTTTTGACGAGCAGTACTTC
V gene: TRBV4-1; clone size: few; D gene: -; J gene: TRBJ1-2; CDR3 protein: CASSQAGRMLYGYTF; CDR3 DNA: TGCGCCAGCAGCCAAGCCGGCAGGATGCTCTATGGCTACACCTTC
V gene: TRBV6-5; clone size: -; D gene: TRBD2; J gene: TRBJ2-7; CDR3 protein: CASKRDYEQYF; CDR3 DNA: TGTGCCAGCAAGCGGGACTACGAGCAGTACTTC
V gene: TRBV9; clone size: -; D gene: TRBD1; J gene: TRBJ1-1; CDR3 protein: CASTESLTGGNTEAFF; CDR3 DNA: TGTGCCAGCACCGAATCCCTGACAGGGGGGAACACTGAAGCTTTCTTT
V gene: TRBV5-1; clone size: -; D gene: TRBD1; J gene: TRBJ2-5; CDR3 protein: CASSLGQTGLGETQYF; CDR3 DNA: TGCGCCAGCAGCTTGGGTCAGACAGGGTTGGGGGAGACCCAGTACTTC